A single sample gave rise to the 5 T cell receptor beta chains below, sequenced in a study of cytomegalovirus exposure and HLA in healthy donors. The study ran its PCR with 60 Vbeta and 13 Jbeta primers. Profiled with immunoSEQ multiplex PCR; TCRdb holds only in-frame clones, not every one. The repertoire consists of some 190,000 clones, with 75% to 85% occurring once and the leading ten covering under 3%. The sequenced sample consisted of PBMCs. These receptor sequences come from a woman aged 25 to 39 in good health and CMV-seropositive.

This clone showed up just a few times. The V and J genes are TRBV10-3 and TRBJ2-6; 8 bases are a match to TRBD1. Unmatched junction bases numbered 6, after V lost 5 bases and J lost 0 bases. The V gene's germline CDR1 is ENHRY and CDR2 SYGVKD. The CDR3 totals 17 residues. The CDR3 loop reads CAISPQGANSGANVLTF. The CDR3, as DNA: TGTGCCATCAGTCCCCAGGGGGCAAACTCTGGGGCCAACGTCCTGACTTTC.

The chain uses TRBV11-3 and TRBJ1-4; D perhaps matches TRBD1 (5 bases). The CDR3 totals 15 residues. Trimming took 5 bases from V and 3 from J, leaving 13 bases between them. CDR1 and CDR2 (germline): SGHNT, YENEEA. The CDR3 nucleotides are TGTGCCAGCAGCCCTCGCACAGGTCCTAATGAAAAACTGTTTTTT. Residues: CASSPRTGPNEKLFF.

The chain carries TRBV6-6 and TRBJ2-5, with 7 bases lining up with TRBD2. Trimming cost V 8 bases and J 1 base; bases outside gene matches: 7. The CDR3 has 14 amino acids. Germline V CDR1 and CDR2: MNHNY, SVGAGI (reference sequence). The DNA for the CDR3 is TGTGCCAGCTGGGGCGGGGGACCCCAAGAGACCCAGTACTTC. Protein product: CASWGGGPQETQYF.

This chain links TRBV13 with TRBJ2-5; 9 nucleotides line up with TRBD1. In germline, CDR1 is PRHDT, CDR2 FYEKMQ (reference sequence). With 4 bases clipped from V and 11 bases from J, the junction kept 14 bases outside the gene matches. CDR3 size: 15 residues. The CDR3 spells CASSYRQGGFSAQYF. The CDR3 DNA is TGTGCCAGCAGCTACCGACAGGGGGGTTTTAGTGCGCAGTACTTC.

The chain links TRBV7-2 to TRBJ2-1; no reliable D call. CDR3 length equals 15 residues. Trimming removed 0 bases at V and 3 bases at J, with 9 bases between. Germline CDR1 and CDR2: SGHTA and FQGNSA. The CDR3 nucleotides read TGTGCCAGCAGCTTAGCCGCGTTATTCTACAATGAGCAGTTCTTC. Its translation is CASSLAALFYNEQFF.